These T cell receptor beta chains were read from a single sample in a study of blood T cell repertoires in COVID-19. Clones were read by immunoSEQ multiplex PCR, and TCRdb kept only the in-frame ones, dropping some. Of more than 25,000 clones listed, 70% to 85% are singletons. The sample consisted of peripheral blood. These receptors originate from a woman of 80 years or more with acute or convalescent COVID-19. The CDR3 runs from the conserved cysteine through the conserved F or W. Fields, in order: J gene, clone size, D gene, V gene, CDR3 DNA, CDR3 protein. The D gene is left open where the match is weak. Size is omitted from some rows. Given values are once, few, many or a class for expanded clones.

j_gene: TRBJ2-1
abundance: .
d_gene: .
v_gene: TRBV30
CDR3nt: TGTGCCTGGAGTGGCCGGGGAGCGGATGAGCAGTTCTTC
CDR3aa: CAWSGRGADEQFF

j_gene: TRBJ1-1
abundance: .
d_gene: .
v_gene: TRBV28
CDR3nt: TGTGCCAGCACTCGGGACACCCGACCCTTGAACACTGAAGCTTTCTTT
CDR3aa: CASTRDTRPLNTEAFF

j_gene: TRBJ1-3
abundance: .
d_gene: .
v_gene: TRBV6-5
CDR3nt: TGTGCCAGCACGGCGTGGAGGTCTGGAAACACCATATATTTT
CDR3aa: CASTAWRSGNTIYF

j_gene: TRBJ2-7
abundance: once
d_gene: .
v_gene: TRBV6-6
CDR3nt: TGTGCCAGCAATCCCCGGGATAGTGCCTACGAGCAGTACTTC
CDR3aa: CASNPRDSAYEQYF

j_gene: TRBJ2-1
abundance: .
d_gene: .
v_gene: TRBV27
CDR3nt: TGTGCCAGCAGTTTACGGGGAAGGAGCGATGAGCAGTTCTTC
CDR3aa: CASSLRGRSDEQFF

j_gene: TRBJ1-6
abundance: .
d_gene: TRBD1
v_gene: TRBV5-1
CDR3nt: TGCGCCAGCAGCCGACAGGGGGTTAATTCACCCCTCCACTTT
CDR3aa: CASSRQGVNSPLHF

j_gene: TRBJ1-5
abundance: .
d_gene: .
v_gene: TRBV14
CDR3nt: TGTGCCAGCAGCCAAGGATACAGGCGGCCCCAGCATTTT
CDR3aa: CASSQGYRRPQHF

j_gene: TRBJ2-7
abundance: .
d_gene: TRBD2
v_gene: TRBV28
CDR3nt: TGTGCCAGCAGCCGAGATACGGGACTAGCGGGAGTGGGGGTGCGTTACGAGCAGTACTTC
CDR3aa: CASSRDTGLAGVGVRYEQYF

j_gene: TRBJ1-3
abundance: .
d_gene: .
v_gene: TRBV19
CDR3nt: TGTGCCAGGGCATCGGACATCGGAAACACCATATATTTT
CDR3aa: CARASDIGNTIYF

j_gene: TRBJ1-1
abundance: .
d_gene: .
v_gene: TRBV29-1
CDR3nt: TGCAGCGCAGCGAACACTGAAGCTTTCTTT
CDR3aa: CSAANTEAFF

j_gene: TRBJ1-4
abundance: .
d_gene: .
v_gene: TRBV4-1
CDR3nt: TGCGCCAGCAGCCAAGGTTCCTTGGGCGAAAAACTGTTTTTT
CDR3aa: CASSQGSLGEKLFF

j_gene: TRBJ1-2
abundance: .
d_gene: TRBD1
v_gene: TRBV5-4
CDR3nt: TGTGCCAGCAGTCCACGGGGACAGGATTACTATGGCTACACCTTC
CDR3aa: CASSPRGQDYYGYTF

j_gene: TRBJ2-6
abundance: .
d_gene: TRBD1
v_gene: TRBV28
CDR3nt: TGTGCCAGCAGTACCCGACCCGGGACAGGTAGCTCTGGGGCCAACGTCCTGACTTTC
CDR3aa: CASSTRPGTGSSGANVLTF

j_gene: TRBJ2-3
abundance: .
d_gene: TRBD2
v_gene: TRBV9
CDR3nt: TGTGCCAGCAGCGATAGCGGGGAAAAGACCCTATTCGATACGCAGTATTTT
CDR3aa: CASSDSGEKTLFDTQYF

j_gene: TRBJ1-3
abundance: .
d_gene: .
v_gene: TRBV27
CDR3nt: TGTGCCAGCAGTGCCCGGGACACTCGAAACACCATATATTTT
CDR3aa: CASSARDTRNTIYF

j_gene: TRBJ1-2
abundance: .
d_gene: .
v_gene: TRBV7-9
CDR3nt: TGTGCCAGCAGCCCGCAGGACAGAAAATATGGCTACACCTTC
CDR3aa: CASSPQDRKYGYTF

j_gene: TRBJ2-1
abundance: few
d_gene: TRBD1
v_gene: TRBV7-9
CDR3nt: TGTGCCAGCAGAAAGGGACAGGGGAAAAATGAGCAGTTCTTC
CDR3aa: CASRKGQGKNEQFF

j_gene: TRBJ1-6
abundance: .
d_gene: .
v_gene: TRBV7-2
CDR3nt: TGTGCCAGCAGCGTAGTAGACAGAGCTAATTCACCCCTCCACTTT
CDR3aa: CASSVVDRANSPLHF

j_gene: TRBJ2-2
abundance: few
d_gene: TRBD1
v_gene: TRBV5-1
CDR3nt: TGCGCCAGCTTGTCTCAGGGGGCGAGCACCGGGGAGCTGTTTTTT
CDR3aa: CASLSQGASTGELFF

j_gene: TRBJ1-1
abundance: few
d_gene: .
v_gene: TRBV5-4
CDR3nt: TGTGCCAGCAGCTTGAGTGAGGCGAGGGAGTGGAACACTGAAGCTTTCTTT
CDR3aa: CASSLSEAREWNTEAFF

j_gene: TRBJ2-2
abundance: few
d_gene: .
v_gene: TRBV20-1
CDR3nt: TGCAGTGCTAGTAGGGGAAGCACCGGGGAGCTGTTTTTT
CDR3aa: CSASRGSTGELFF

j_gene: TRBJ2-3
abundance: .
d_gene: TRBD1
v_gene: TRBV9
CDR3nt: TGTGCCAGCAGTGACACGGGACAGAGAACAGATACGCAGTATTTT
CDR3aa: CASSDTGQRTDTQYF

j_gene: TRBJ2-2
abundance: .
d_gene: TRBD1
v_gene: TRBV24-1
CDR3nt: TGTGCCACCGGAGGACAGGGATGGCCCACCGGGGAGCTGTTTTTT
CDR3aa: CATGGQGWPTGELFF

j_gene: TRBJ1-6
abundance: .
d_gene: .
v_gene: TRBV5-4
CDR3nt: TGTGCCAGCAGCTTAGGGCGGGCAAGAAATTCACCCCTCCACTTT
CDR3aa: CASSLGRARNSPLHF

j_gene: TRBJ1-1
abundance: .
d_gene: TRBD1
v_gene: TRBV7-9
CDR3nt: TGTGCCAGCAGTCCTAGACAGGGGGACACTGAAGCTTTCTTT
CDR3aa: CASSPRQGDTEAFF

j_gene: TRBJ1-3
abundance: few
d_gene: .
v_gene: TRBV28
CDR3nt: TGTGCCAGCGGAGGAGGCTTAGGAAACACCATATATTTT
CDR3aa: CASGGGLGNTIYF

j_gene: TRBJ2-7
abundance: .
d_gene: TRBD1
v_gene: TRBV28
CDR3nt: TGTGCCAGCGGGTGGACAGGGCGGGCCTCGTACTTC
CDR3aa: CASGWTGRASYF

j_gene: TRBJ1-2
abundance: once
d_gene: TRBD1
v_gene: TRBV5-1
CDR3nt: TGCGCCAGCAGCTTGGTGGCGGGACAGGGGAACGGCTACACCTTC
CDR3aa: CASSLVAGQGNGYTF

j_gene: TRBJ1-6
abundance: .
d_gene: .
v_gene: TRBV6-5
CDR3nt: TGTGCCAGCGCTGGGCAGGGAGGGTCACCCCTCCACTTT
CDR3aa: CASAGQGGSPLHF

j_gene: TRBJ2-1
abundance: .
d_gene: TRBD1
v_gene: TRBV30
CDR3nt: TGTGCCTGGACCCTACAGGGGGTATATGAGCAGTTCTTC
CDR3aa: CAWTLQGVYEQFF

j_gene: TRBJ2-1
abundance: .
d_gene: .
v_gene: TRBV12-2
CDR3nt: TGTGCAAGTCGCTTATTTACTAGCGGATACAATGAGCAGTTCTTC
CDR3aa: CASRLFTSGYNEQFF

j_gene: TRBJ2-5
abundance: .
d_gene: .
v_gene: TRBV5-1
CDR3nt: TGCGCCAGCAGCCTCCCGGGGGAAGAGACCCAGTACTTC
CDR3aa: CASSLPGEETQYF

j_gene: TRBJ2-2
abundance: once
d_gene: TRBD2
v_gene: TRBV24-1
CDR3nt: TGTGCCACCAGTGATACTGCATCGAGCGGGGGGAACACCGGGGAGCTGTTTTTT
CDR3aa: CATSDTASSGGNTGELFF

j_gene: TRBJ1-1
abundance: .
d_gene: .
v_gene: TRBV6-2/TRBV6-3
CDR3nt: TGTGCCAGCAGTTTGACATCTACCGTGAACACTGAAGCTTTCTTT
CDR3aa: CASSLTSTVNTEAFF

j_gene: TRBJ1-2
abundance: .
d_gene: .
v_gene: TRBV10-3
CDR3nt: TGTGCCATCAGTGACGGGGATGGCTACACCTTC
CDR3aa: CAISDGDGYTF

j_gene: TRBJ2-7
abundance: .
d_gene: TRBD1
v_gene: TRBV7-2
CDR3nt: TGTGCCAGCAGCTTAGAAGGGACAGGGGTGAGGGAGCAGTACTTC
CDR3aa: CASSLEGTGVREQYF

j_gene: TRBJ2-3
abundance: few
d_gene: TRBD1
v_gene: TRBV5-1
CDR3nt: TGCGCCAGCACCCCGGGACAGGGTACAGATACGCAGTATTTT
CDR3aa: CASTPGQGTDTQYF

j_gene: TRBJ2-1
abundance: .
d_gene: TRBD2
v_gene: TRBV5-1
CDR3nt: TGCGCCAGCAGCTTGGGGGGACTAAGTGTGCAGTTCTTC
CDR3aa: CASSLGGLSVQFF

j_gene: TRBJ2-7
abundance: .
d_gene: TRBD1
v_gene: TRBV9
CDR3nt: TGTGCCAGCAGCGTAGGCGACAGGGGCTACGAGCAGTACTTC
CDR3aa: CASSVGDRGYEQYF

j_gene: TRBJ1-6
abundance: .
d_gene: .
v_gene: TRBV28
CDR3nt: TGTGCCAGCCTAGGGGGCTCCTATAATTCACCCCTCCACTTT
CDR3aa: CASLGGSYNSPLHF

j_gene: TRBJ1-2
abundance: .
d_gene: .
v_gene: TRBV14
CDR3nt: TGTGCCAGCAGCCCGGACAGAAACTATGGCTACACCTTC
CDR3aa: CASSPDRNYGYTF

j_gene: TRBJ1-1
abundance: few
d_gene: .
v_gene: TRBV3-1/TRBV3-2
CDR3nt: TGTGCCAGCAGCCCCGACAGGTCAGGAGCTGAAGCTTTCTTT
CDR3aa: CASSPDRSGAEAFF

j_gene: TRBJ2-7
abundance: .
d_gene: .
v_gene: TRBV23-1
CDR3nt: TGCGCCAGCAGTCGCCTTTTCCAGGGGTACCCCTACGAGCAGTACTTC
CDR3aa: CASSRLFQGYPYEQYF

j_gene: TRBJ1-2
abundance: .
d_gene: .
v_gene: TRBV10-3
CDR3nt: TGTGCCATCAGACCCGACAGTGCGGATGGCTACACCTTC
CDR3aa: CAIRPDSADGYTF

j_gene: TRBJ1-4
abundance: .
d_gene: TRBD1
v_gene: TRBV4-3
CDR3nt: TGCGCCAGCAGCCAGACAGACAGGGGTAATGAAAAACTGTTTTTT
CDR3aa: CASSQTDRGNEKLFF

j_gene: TRBJ2-2
abundance: medium-sized
d_gene: .
v_gene: TRBV19
CDR3nt: TGTGCCAGTAGTAAGTCTTTGAGCGGGGAGCTGTTTTTT
CDR3aa: CASSKSLSGELFF